This TCR beta chain was retrieved from a study of control samples from healthy donors and cancer patients. The method was immunoSEQ multiplex PCR; TCRdb's version includes in-frame clones alone and lacks a portion of them. The table has around 82,000 clones, 75% to 90% seen once. The V and J ends lost 1 base and 0 bases, in that order; junction bases with no gene match: 9. The CDR3 totals 17 residues. CDR1 is LGHNT, CDR2 FRNRAP, per germline. This clonotype originated in a man aged 45 to 65 in good health. The V and J genes are TRBV12-5 and TRBJ2-7; 7 nucleotides line up with TRBD1. The sample was blood. The CDR3, as DNA: TGTGCTAGTGGTTTGGGGGAACAGGGGACCCCCTCCTACGAGCAGTACTTC. Its protein product is CASGLGEQGTPSYEQYF.